This T cell receptor (beta chain) was found in a study of T-cell memory formation after mild COVID-19. General study results and limits: Clones contracting day 15 to 85 were balanced CD4/CD8; later expanders leaned CD4+.

The CDR3 runs to 15 residues. The V end lost 2 bases, the J end lost 0 bases, and 8 bases lay between the germline ends. Germline assignment: CDR1 KGHDR and CDR2 SFDVKD. TCRdb itself ran the 5' RACE reads through MiXCR, one entry per CDR3 protein. This table has some 300,000 distinct CDR3 sequences, approximately 19% appearing once. This clonotype was recorded a few times. Its antigen remains unknown. The TCR comes from a man younger than 35 who had mild COVID-19 (a few samples of this study predate the infection). Cell type and time point are not known. The chain combines TRBV24-1 with TRBJ2-3, with a tentative D call TRBD2 (6 bases). Sequencing was performed on PBMCs or a T cell subset sorted from them (not recorded which). The CDR3 coding sequence is TGTGCCACCAGTGATTCCGGGACTAGCACAGATACGCAGTATTTT. Translation: CATSDSGTSTDTQYF.